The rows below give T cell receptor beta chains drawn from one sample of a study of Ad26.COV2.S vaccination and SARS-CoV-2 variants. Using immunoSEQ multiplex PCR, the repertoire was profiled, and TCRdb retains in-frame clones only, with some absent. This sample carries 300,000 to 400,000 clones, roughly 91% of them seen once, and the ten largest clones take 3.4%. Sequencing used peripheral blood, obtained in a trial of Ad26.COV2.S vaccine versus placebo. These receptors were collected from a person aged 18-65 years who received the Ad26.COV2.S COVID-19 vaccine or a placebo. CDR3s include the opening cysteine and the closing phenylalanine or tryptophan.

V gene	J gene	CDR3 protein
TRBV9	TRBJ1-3	CASSVWDSSGNTIYF
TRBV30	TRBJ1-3	CAWAGAGEHTIYF
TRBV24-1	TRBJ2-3	CATSDPTGDNTDTQYF
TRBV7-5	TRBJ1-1	CASSLGMNTEAFF
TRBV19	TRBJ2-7	CASTAAGAPDYEQYF
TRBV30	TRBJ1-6	CAWSVGGASVNSPLHF
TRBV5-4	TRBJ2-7	CASSPGQSYEQYF
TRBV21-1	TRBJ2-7	CASSKRGPYRGEQYF
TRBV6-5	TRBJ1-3	CASLSDRGGGNTIYF
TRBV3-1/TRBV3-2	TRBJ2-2	CASSQDPGRGGELFF
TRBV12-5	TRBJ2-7	CASGGGNEQYF
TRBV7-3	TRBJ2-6	CASSFAKTGANVLTF
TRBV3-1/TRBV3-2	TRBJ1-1	CASSQGGGLLNTEAFF
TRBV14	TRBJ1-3	CASSQPGHPSGNTIYF
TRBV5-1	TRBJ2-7	CASSIGQGAYEQYF
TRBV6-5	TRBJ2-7	CASSYSQGRAYEQYF
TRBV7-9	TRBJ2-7	CASSSRDRGYEQYF
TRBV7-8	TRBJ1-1	CASTYRGRPVGIEAFF
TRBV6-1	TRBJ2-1	CASSDFSGGARNEQFF
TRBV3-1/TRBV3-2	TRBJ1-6	CASSQDRQGHSPLHF
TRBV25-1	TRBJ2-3	CASSDLFRVTQYF
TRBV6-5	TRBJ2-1	CASSYPGTGPSNEQFF
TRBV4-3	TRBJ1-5	CASSQVWGFGQPQHF
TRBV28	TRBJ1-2	CASSLIRGLANYGYTF
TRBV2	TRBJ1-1	CATVPIQGANTEAFF
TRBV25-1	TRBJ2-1	CATRGQDYNEQFF
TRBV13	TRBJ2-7	CASSLGGVPDGYEQYF
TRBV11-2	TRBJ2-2	CASSPTGPTTIGELFF
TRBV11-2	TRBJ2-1	CASSWTSGDEQFF
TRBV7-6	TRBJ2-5	CASSLSDTQYF
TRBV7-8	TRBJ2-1	CASSRGLNFYNEQFF
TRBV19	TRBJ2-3	CASSRWDSSTDTQYF
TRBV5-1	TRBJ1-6	CASSLDPGQGEPSSYNSPLHF
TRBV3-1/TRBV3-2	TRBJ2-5	CASSQVGPETQYF
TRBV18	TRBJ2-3	CASSLNHGAGLPDTQYF
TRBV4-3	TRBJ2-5	CASSQDRLTSGGAETQYF
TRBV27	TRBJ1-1	CASSKRGGVTEAFF
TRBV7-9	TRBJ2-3	CASSGDRVVTDTQYF